What follows is one T cell receptor beta chain and its context. The data belong to a study of blood T cell repertoires in COVID-19. As handled by the study authors: Reference gene primer amplification yielded estimated nucleated cell counts. TCRdb keeps only in-frame clones here, not all; method: immunoSEQ multiplex PCR. The DNA gave D and trimming, while V, J and clone size come from that table. Here the sample spans about 230,000 clones, 86% being singletons. Two negative PCRs, clearance, or symptom resolution characterized the recovered Cohort 3 donors. This TCR came from a man between 18 and 35 years old who had recovered from COVID-19. Sequencing used PBMCs or T cells enriched from blood (not recorded which).

CDR3 sequence (DNA): TGTGCCAGCAGCTTCCCGACAAGTTCGGAGACCCAGTACTTC. Translation: CASSFPTSSETQYF. The rearrangement joins TRBV7-8 to TRBJ2-5; the D is unclear. The CDR3 loop spans 14 amino acids. Per germline, CDR1 SGHVS and CDR2 FQNEAQ. Trimming took off 3 bases at V and 5 bases at J, with 13 bases between the two ends.